This TCR beta chain is drawn from a study of cytomegalovirus exposure and HLA in healthy donors. Study-level findings and limits: Among CMV-associated TCR beta chains, most appeared HLA-restricted in a later analysis.

Details on this clone: Its specificity is not known.

PCR amplification relied on 60 Vbeta primers (plus 13 Jbeta primers). Sequenced by immunoSEQ multiplex PCR; TCRdb stores in-frame clones only, minus some. This table holds some 150,000 clones, 68% found once. Germline CDR1 is SQVTM and CDR2 is ANQGSEA. J gave up 3 bases and V 4 bases, and 5 bases lay outside the gene matches. The CDR3 length is 13 residues. The V and J genes are TRBV29-1 and TRBJ1-1, with 7 positions matching TRBD1. The TCR was taken from a man between 60 and 75 years old in good health and CMV-seronegative. The sequencing input was PBMCs. CDR3 coding DNA: TGCAGCGTTGTTTTAGGGACAGACACTGAAGCTTTCTTT. Translated: CSVVLGTDTEAFF.